This T cell receptor (beta chain) was recorded in a study of blood T cells in healthy people across ages. The junction had 2 bases not matched to a gene; V was cut back by 4 bases and J by 3 bases. The CDR3 runs to 13 residues. Germline values: CDR1 SQVTM, CDR2 ANQGSEA. Sample-barcoded 5' priming and a J-beta primer mix drove a second PCR of about 6 to 12 cycles. Via MiXCR, TCRdb re-called the 5' RACE reads, giving one row per CDR3 protein. The sample holds some 900,000 distinct CDR3 sequences, about 48% seen once. The sequenced sample consisted of blood. V usage is TRBV29-1 and J usage is TRBJ1-5; TRBD1 matches at 8 bases. The sequence came from a man aged 25 to 40 in good health. The CDR3: CSVAGQANQPQHF. The CDR3 DNA is TGCAGCGTTGCGGGACAGGCCAATCAGCCCCAGCATTTT.